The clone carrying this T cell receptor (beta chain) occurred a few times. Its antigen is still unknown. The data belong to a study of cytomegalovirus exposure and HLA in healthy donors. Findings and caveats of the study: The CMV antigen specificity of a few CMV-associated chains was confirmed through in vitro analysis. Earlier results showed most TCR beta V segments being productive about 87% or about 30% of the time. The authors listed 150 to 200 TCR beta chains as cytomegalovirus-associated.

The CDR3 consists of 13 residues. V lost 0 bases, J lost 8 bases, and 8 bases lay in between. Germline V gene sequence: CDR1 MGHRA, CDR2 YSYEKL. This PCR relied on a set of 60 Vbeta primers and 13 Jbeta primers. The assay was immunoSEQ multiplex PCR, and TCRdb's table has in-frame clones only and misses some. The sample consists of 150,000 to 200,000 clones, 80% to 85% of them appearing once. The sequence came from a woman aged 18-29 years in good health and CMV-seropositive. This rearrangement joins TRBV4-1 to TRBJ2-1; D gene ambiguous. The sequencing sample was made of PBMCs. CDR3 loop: CASSQDQAYEQFF. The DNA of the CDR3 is TGCGCCAGCAGCCAAGATCAGGCCTATGAGCAGTTCTTC.